The present T cell receptor (beta chain) was sequenced within a study of low-dose radiotherapy and immunotherapy resistance in tumors. Documented time point: after trial treatment. The treatment is: LDRT plus nivolumab, ipilimumab, low-dose cyclophosphamide and aspirin (RACIN trial). The treatment that donors received included nivolumab, ipilimumab, aspirin, low-dose cyclophosphamide and low-dose radiotherapy. Per the germline V gene, CDR1 is SNHLY and CDR2 is FYNNEI. The ends were cut back, 8 bases at V and 5 bases at J, with 16 bases in the middle. The CDR3 runs to 13 residues. This clonotype is medium-sized in the sample. Primers targeting TRAV and TRBV primed first-strand cDNA, covering alpha and beta chains. An approximately 19-cycle PCR with a constant-region primer and V-primer adapter amplified TCRs. MiXCR, applied by TCRdb to the reads, yields one record per CDR3 protein. The table lists almost 45,000 distinct CDR3 sequences, less than 30% of them singletons.

The sample consisted of PBMCs, taken after low-dose radiotherapy plus immunotherapy. The gene calls are TRBV2 and TRBJ2-7, with a possible D match to TRBD1 (7 bases). The TCR sequence derives from a male donor with prostate cancer. CDR3 bases: TGTGCCAGCGGCGGGACAGAAGAGCACGAGCAGTACTTC. It encodes CASGGTEEHEQYF.